This section outlines one T cell receptor (beta chain) sequence together with its context. Trimming removed 7 bases from V and 4 bases from J, with 8 bases in between. CDR3 length: 13 amino acids. Germline CDR1 MDHEN, CDR2 SYDVKM. The data stem from a study of blood T cell repertoires in COVID-19. The overall study: Samples of COVID-19 (acute and convalescent) were obtained from the United States, Italy and Spain. T cells, B-cell-depleted T cells, or PBMCs provided the cDNA or gDNA that served as material.

Original analysis: The authors estimated nucleated cell counts from reference gene primer amplification. Here immunoSEQ multiplex PCR was the method, and the copy in TCRdb shows in-frame clones only, minus some. D and trimming come from the DNA, and the V and J calls and clone size come from that table. The repertoire holds 100,000 to 150,000 clones, 81% seen once, with about a sixth in the top ten. A Seattle source enrolled patients during active infection and followed them longitudinally. This chain connects TRBV28 to TRBJ2-6; D not resolved. The sample taken for sequencing was peripheral blood. The receptor was derived from a man aged 25-45 years with COVID-19, enrolled during active disease. The CDR3 coding sequence is TGTGCCAGCACGTTAGCAGGGGCCAACGTCCTGACTTTC. It codes for CASTLAGANVLTF.